The clone carrying this TCR beta chain was observed a few times. Study members were between about 18 and 90 years old and lived in fewer than 30 US regions. Germline V gene lookup returns CDR1 KGHSH and CDR2 LQKENI. The V and J ends lost 3 bases and 10 bases, in that order; junction bases with no gene match: 8. The CDR3 spans 15 residues. The sample comes from a study of blood T cell repertoires in COVID-19. TCRdb's copy holds only in-frame clones and misses some; the assay was immunoSEQ multiplex PCR. The repertoire includes 300,000 or so clones, about nine tenths of them detected once, and more than 9% sits in the top ten.

The chain has TRBV18 and TRBJ1-6, with 8 bases lining up with TRBD1. Sequencing used PBMCs or T cells enriched from blood (not recorded which). The source of this sequence is a woman aged 18-30 years who had recovered from COVID-19. CDR3 DNA sequence: TGTGCCAGCTCACCCGGACAGGGATCAGGATCACCCCTCCACTTT. Its protein product is CASSPGQGSGSPLHF.